This TCR beta chain was recorded in a study of Ad26.COV2.S vaccination and SARS-CoV-2 variants. Whole-study results and caveats: Vaccine and placebo groups showed comparable non-spike TCR breadth. Reportedly, spike-specific CD8+ and CD4+ T cell responses achieved substantial breadth once vaccination had taken place.

Treatment described: around 19 received Ad26.COV2.S at low or high dose, single or two shots; several received placebo; per-sample allocation not given. Collection of samples fell on day 63 after the first vaccine or placebo injection. An Ad26 vector carrying the Wuhan-strain SARS-CoV-2 spike served as the vaccine. To note about this clone: What it binds is not known.

The table came from immunoSEQ multiplex PCR; TCRdb's copy has only in-frame clones and leaves some out. The sample holds approximately 350,000 clones, 83% seen once. The CDR3 spans 14 residues. After removal of 1 base from V and 6 bases from J, the junction contained 7 bases not matched to a gene. Germline-derived CDR1 and CDR2 are SGHKS and YYEKEE (reference sequence). The chain employs TRBV5-5 and TRBJ2-7, with 7 positions matching TRBD1. Specimen: peripheral blood, collected in a trial of Ad26.COV2.S vaccine versus placebo. The sequence came from a person aged 18 to 65 who received the Ad26.COV2.S COVID-19 vaccine or a placebo. The CDR3, as DNA: TGTGCCAGCAGCTTGTTGGGACAGACCTCCGAGCAGTACTTC. It codes for CASSLLGQTSEQYF.